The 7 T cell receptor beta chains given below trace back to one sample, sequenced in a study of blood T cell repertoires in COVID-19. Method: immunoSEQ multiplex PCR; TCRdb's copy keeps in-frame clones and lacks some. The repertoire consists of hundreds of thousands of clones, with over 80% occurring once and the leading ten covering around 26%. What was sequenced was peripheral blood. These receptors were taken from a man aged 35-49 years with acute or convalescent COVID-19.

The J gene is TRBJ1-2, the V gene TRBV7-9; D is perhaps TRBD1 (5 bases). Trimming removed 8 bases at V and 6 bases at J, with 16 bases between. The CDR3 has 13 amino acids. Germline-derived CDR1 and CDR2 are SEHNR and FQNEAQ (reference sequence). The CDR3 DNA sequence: TGTGCCAGCCCCATAGCCCGGGGGAATGGCTACACCTTC. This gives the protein CASPIARGNGYTF.

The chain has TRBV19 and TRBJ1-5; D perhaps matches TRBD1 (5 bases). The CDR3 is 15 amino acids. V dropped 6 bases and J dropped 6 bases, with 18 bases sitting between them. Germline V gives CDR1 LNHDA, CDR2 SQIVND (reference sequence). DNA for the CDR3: TGTGCCAGTAGCTCTCTGGGCAGGGCCGGTCAGCCCCAGCATTTT. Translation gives CASSSLGRAGQPQHF.

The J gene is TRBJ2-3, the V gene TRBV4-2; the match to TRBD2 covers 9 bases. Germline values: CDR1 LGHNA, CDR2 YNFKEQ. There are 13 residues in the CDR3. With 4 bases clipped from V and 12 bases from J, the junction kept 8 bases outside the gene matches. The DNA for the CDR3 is TGTGCCAGCAGCCTCCCCCGACTAGCGGTACAGTATTTT. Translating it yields CASSLPRLAVQYF.

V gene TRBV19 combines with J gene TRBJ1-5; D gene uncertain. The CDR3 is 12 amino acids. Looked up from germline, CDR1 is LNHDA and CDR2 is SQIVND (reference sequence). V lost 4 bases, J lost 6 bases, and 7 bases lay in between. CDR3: CASSTGGQPQHF. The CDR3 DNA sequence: TGTGCCAGTAGTACGGGAGGTCAGCCCCAGCATTTT.

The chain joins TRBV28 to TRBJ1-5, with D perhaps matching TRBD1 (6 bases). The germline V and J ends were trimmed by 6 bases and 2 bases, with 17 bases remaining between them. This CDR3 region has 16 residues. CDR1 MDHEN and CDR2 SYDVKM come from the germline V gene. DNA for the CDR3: TGTGCCAGCAGGCCCTTTTCTTCAGGGGGCAATCAGCCCCAGCATTTT. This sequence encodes CASRPFSSGGNQPQHF.

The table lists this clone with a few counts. CDR3 nucleotide sequence: TGTGCCAGCAGCAGGGGGATTGAGCAGGCATCGCTGTTTTTT. This codes for CASSRGIEQASLFF. This chain uses TRBV5-4 with TRBJ1-4, with D possibly TRBD1 on 6 matching bases. Germline V gives CDR1 SGHNT, CDR2 YYREEE (reference sequence). CDR3 length: 14 residues. The ends were cut back, 4 bases at V and 14 bases at J, with 21 bases in the middle.

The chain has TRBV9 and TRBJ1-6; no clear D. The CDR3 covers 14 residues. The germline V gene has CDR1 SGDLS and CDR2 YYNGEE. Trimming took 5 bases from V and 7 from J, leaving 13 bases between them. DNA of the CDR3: TGTGCCAGCAGGGAGGAGGGTACCAATTCACCCCTCCACTTT. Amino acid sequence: CASREEGTNSPLHF.